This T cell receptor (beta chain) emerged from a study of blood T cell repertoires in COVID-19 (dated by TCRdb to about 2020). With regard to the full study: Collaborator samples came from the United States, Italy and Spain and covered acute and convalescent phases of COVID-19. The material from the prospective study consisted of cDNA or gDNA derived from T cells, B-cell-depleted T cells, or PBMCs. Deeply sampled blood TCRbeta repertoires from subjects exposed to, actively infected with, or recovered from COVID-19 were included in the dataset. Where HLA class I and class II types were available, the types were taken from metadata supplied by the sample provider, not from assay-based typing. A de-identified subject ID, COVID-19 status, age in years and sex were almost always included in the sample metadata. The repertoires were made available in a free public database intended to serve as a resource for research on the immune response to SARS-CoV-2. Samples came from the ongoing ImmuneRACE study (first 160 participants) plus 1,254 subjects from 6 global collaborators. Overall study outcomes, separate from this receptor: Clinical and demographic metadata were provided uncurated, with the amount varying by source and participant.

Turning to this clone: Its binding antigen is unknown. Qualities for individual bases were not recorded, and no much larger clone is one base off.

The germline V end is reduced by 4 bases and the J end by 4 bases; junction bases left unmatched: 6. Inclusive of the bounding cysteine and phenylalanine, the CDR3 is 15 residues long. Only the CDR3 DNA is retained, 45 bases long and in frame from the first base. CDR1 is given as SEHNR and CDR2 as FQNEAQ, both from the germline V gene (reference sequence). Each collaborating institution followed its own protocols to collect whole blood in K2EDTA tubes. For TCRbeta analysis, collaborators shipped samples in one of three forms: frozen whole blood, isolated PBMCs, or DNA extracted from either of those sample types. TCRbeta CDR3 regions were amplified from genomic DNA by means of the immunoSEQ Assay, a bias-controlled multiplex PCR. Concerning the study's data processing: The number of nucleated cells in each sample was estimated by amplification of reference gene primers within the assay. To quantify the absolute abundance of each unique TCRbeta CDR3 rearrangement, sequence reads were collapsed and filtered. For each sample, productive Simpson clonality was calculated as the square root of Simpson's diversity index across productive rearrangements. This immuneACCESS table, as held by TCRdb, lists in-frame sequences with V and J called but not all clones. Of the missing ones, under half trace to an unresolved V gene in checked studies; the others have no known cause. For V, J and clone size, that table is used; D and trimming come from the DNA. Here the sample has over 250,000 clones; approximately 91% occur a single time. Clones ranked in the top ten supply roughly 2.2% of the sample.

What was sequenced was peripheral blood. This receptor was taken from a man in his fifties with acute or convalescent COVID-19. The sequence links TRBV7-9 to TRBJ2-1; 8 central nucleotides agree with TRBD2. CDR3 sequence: CASSSQRGLYNEQFF. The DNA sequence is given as TGTGCCAGCAGCTCCCAGCGGGGGCTATACAATGAGCAGTTCTTC.